This is a list of T cell receptor beta chains from one sample in a study of shared clonotypes between healthy human individuals. Assay: immunoSEQ multiplex PCR; the TCRdb copy retains only in-frame clones and omits some. The repertoire has about 2.4 million clones, more than 85% of them found once; the top ten carry approximately 0.35%. Sequenced material: naive CD4+ T cells from PBMCs. These receptors originate from a young man in good health. Some clones in this sample may be carry-over from other donors' samples. The CDR3 runs from the conserved cysteine through the conserved F or W. The order of the fields is D gene, clone size, J gene, V gene, CDR3 protein, CDR3 DNA. The D gene is left open where the match is weak. Rows may omit the clone size; those that give it use once, few, many or a size class.

.	.	TRBJ1-2	TRBV28	CASSPGTAGNYGYTF	TGTGCCAGCAGCCCCGGAACCGCGGGGAACTATGGCTACACCTTC
.	once	TRBJ2-1	TRBV5-6	CASSTTFGAPYNEQFF	TGTGCCAGCAGCACAACGTTCGGCGCGCCCTACAATGAGCAGTTCTTC
.	.	TRBJ2-1	TRBV30	CAWSPEWGSAGNEQFF	TGTGCCTGGAGTCCGGAATGGGGGTCCGCAGGGAATGAGCAGTTCTTC
TRBD1	.	TRBJ1-2	TRBV30	CAWSRTGGYNYGYTF	TGTGCCTGGAGTAGGACAGGGGGCTATAACTATGGCTACACCTTC
TRBD2	.	TRBJ2-1	TRBV4-2	CASSLRSLAGGNEQFF	TGTGCCAGCAGCCTAAGGTCACTAGCGGGAGGCAATGAGCAGTTCTTC
TRBD1	once	TRBJ1-2	TRBV5-6	CASRRDREIYGYTF	TGTGCCAGCCGTCGGGACAGGGAGATTTATGGCTACACCTTC
.	.	TRBJ1-4	TRBV4-2	CASSPDAGKLFF	TGTGCCAGCAGCCCGGATGCGGGAAAACTGTTTTTT
.	.	TRBJ2-7	TRBV27	CASRDYGMGPYEQYF	TGTGCCAGCAGAGATTACGGGATGGGGCCCTACGAGCAGTACTTC
TRBD1	.	TRBJ2-7	TRBV5-1	CASSLQGGPIYEQYF	TGCGCCAGCAGCTTGCAAGGGGGCCCGATCTACGAGCAGTACTTC
.	.	TRBJ2-7	TRBV27	CASSPPRGGAAYEQYF	TGTGCCAGCAGTCCACCCCGGGGCGGGGCGGCCTACGAGCAGTACTTC
.	.	TRBJ2-5	TRBV6-5	CASTGLNQETQYF	TGTGCCAGCACAGGGCTCAACCAAGAGACCCAGTACTTC
.	few	TRBJ2-1	TRBV9	CASSVTGSYNEQFF	TGTGCCAGCAGCGTAACAGGCTCCTACAATGAGCAGTTCTTC
TRBD1	.	TRBJ2-1	TRBV11-2	CASSSDREIINEQFF	TGTGCCAGCAGCTCAGACAGGGAAATTATAAATGAGCAGTTCTTC
.	.	TRBJ1-1	TRBV6-1	CASSRQEKAFF	TGTGCCAGCAGCAGACAGGAGAAAGCTTTCTTT
TRBD2	.	TRBJ2-1	TRBV5-1	CASSPPGLAATNEQFF	TGCGCCAGCAGTCCCCCCGGACTAGCGGCAACGAATGAGCAGTTCTTC
TRBD2	.	TRBJ2-5	TRBV19	CASSNGEPGLAVQETQYF	TGTGCCAGTAGTAACGGAGAACCGGGACTAGCGGTCCAAGAGACCCAGTACTTC
TRBD2	.	TRBJ2-5	TRBV27	CASSSRDSGREQYF	TGTGCCAGCAGTTCCCGGGATAGCGGGCGAGAGCAGTACTTC
.	.	TRBJ2-7	TRBV5-6	CASSSLASSYEQYF	TGTGCCAGCAGCTCCCTGGCTAGCTCCTACGAGCAGTACTTC
.	few	TRBJ1-1	TRBV30	CAWSGQPNTEAFF	TGTGCCTGGAGTGGACAGCCGAACACTGAAGCTTTCTTT
TRBD1	.	TRBJ2-3	TRBV19	CASRGQGAQDTQYF	TGTGCCAGTAGGGGACAGGGGGCGCAAGATACGCAGTATTTT
.	few	TRBJ1-2	TRBV19	CASLDKAGTAGSGYGYTF	TGTGCCAGCTTAGACAAAGCCGGGACGGCAGGCTCGGGCTATGGCTACACCTTC
.	.	TRBJ2-1	TRBV9	CASSVALSGGEQFF	TGTGCCAGCAGCGTAGCCCTATCCGGGGGTGAGCAGTTCTTC
.	.	TRBJ1-4	TRBV5-1	CASSLGAPAVEKLFF	TGCGCCAGCAGCTTGGGGGCCCCGGCGGTAGAAAAACTGTTTTTT
TRBD1	.	TRBJ2-3	TRBV18	CASSPPGQATDTQYF	TGTGCCAGCTCACCGCCGGGACAGGCCACAGATACGCAGTATTTT
TRBD1	.	TRBJ2-3	TRBV5-4	CASSTGQADTQYF	TGTGCCAGCAGCACCGGACAGGCAGATACGCAGTATTTT
.	few	TRBJ1-1	TRBV19	CASSMVNTEAFF	TGTGCCAGTAGTATGGTGAACACTGAAGCTTTCTTT
.	once	TRBJ2-3	TRBV5-1	CASSLMAGWDTDTQYF	TGCGCCAGCAGCTTGATGGCGGGCTGGGACACAGATACGCAGTATTTT
.	.	TRBJ2-1	TRBV5-1	CASSLAYAYNEQFF	TGCGCCAGCAGCTTGGCGTACGCCTACAATGAGCAGTTCTTC
TRBD1	.	TRBJ2-1	TRBV29-1	CSARSGGNEQFF	TGCAGCGCACGTTCAGGGGGCAATGAGCAGTTCTTC
.	.	TRBJ2-7	TRBV28	CASSLYTYEQYF	TGTGCCAGCAGTCTTTATACCTACGAGCAGTACTTC
.	.	TRBJ2-1	TRBV9	CASSDGTHLLGEQFF	TGTGCCAGCAGCGACGGGACTCATCTCCTCGGTGAGCAGTTCTTC
.	.	TRBJ2-7	TRBV7-6	CASSLGGSESYEQYF	TGTGCCAGCAGCTTAGGTGGTTCGGAATCCTACGAGCAGTACTTC
.	.	TRBJ1-5	TRBV2	CASRKLDPQPQHF	TGTGCCAGCAGAAAACTCGACCCGCAGCCCCAGCATTTT
.	.	TRBJ1-2	TRBV28	CASSPWGNYGYTF	TGTGCCAGCAGCCCATGGGGGAACTATGGCTACACCTTC
.	once	TRBJ2-7	TRBV7-7	CASSPTGHEQYF	TGTGCCAGCAGCCCAACTGGCCACGAGCAGTACTTC
TRBD1	.	TRBJ1-5	TRBV28	CASSTQTGASNQPQHF	TGTGCCAGCAGTACCCAGACAGGGGCTAGCAATCAGCCCCAGCATTTT
.	.	TRBJ1-2	TRBV7-9	CASSFGGSYGYTF	TGTGCCAGCAGCTTTGGGGGGAGCTATGGCTACACCTTC